One sample yielded the 3 T cell receptor beta chains listed below, sequenced in a study of cytomegalovirus exposure and HLA in healthy donors. The study ran its PCR with 60 Vbeta and 13 Jbeta primers. Profiling relied on immunoSEQ multiplex PCR, and the TCRdb table lists in-frame clones only, not all of them. The sample consists of more than 95,000 clones, over 80% of them appearing once. The specimen sequenced was PBMCs. Receptor source: a man aged 25 to 40 in good health and CMV-seropositive.

V and J are TRBV30 and TRBJ1-3; possible D gene TRBD1, 5 bases. The CDR3 is 14 amino acids. CDR1 and CDR2 from the germline V gene are GTSNPN and SVGIG (reference sequence). V was trimmed by 1 base and J by 7 bases, leaving 14 bases between them. The CDR3 sequence is CAWSEVPGWNTIYF. The CDR3 DNA is TGTGCCTGGAGTGAAGTTCCAGGGTGGAACACCATATATTTT.

The chain joins TRBV7-9 to TRBJ1-2, with D possibly TRBD1 on 6 matching bases. The ends were cut back, 3 bases at V and 7 bases at J, with 12 bases in the middle. Per the germline V gene, CDR1 is SEHNR and CDR2 is FQNEAQ (reference sequence). The CDR3 runs to 13 residues. DNA for the CDR3: TGTGCCAGCAGCTTGGACAGTTTTAGTGGCTACACCTTC. It encodes CASSLDSFSGYTF.

The CDR3 coding sequence is TGTGCCACCAGCAGAGAGGCAGGGGCTAATTCACCCCTCCACTTT. It yields the protein CATSREAGANSPLHF. The chain employs TRBV15 and TRBJ1-6; D may be TRBD1 (6 bases). This CDR3 region has 15 residues. V gave up 0 bases and J gave up 6 bases, with 9 bases separating them. Germline V gene sequence: CDR1 LNHNV, CDR2 YYDKDF (reference sequence).